This TCR beta chain was sequenced in a study of T cell clonotyping in hematopoietic cell transplantation (dated by TCRdb to about 2021). The study in broad terms: Recipient samples taken before transplant were obtained following cytoreduction. Patients were recruited between September 2015 and January 2017 and followed until September 2020 or death. A total of 135 blood samples were collected in the study from roughly 33 consecutive transplant recipients and their related donors.

TCR beta CDR3 regions were amplified from genomic DNA with the immunoSEQ assay, a bias-controlled multiplex PCR using V- and J-specific primers. A second PCR step added a proprietary barcode and Illumina adapter sequences to the CDR3 amplicons. CDR3 libraries were sequenced on an Illumina MiSeq instrument. In the original analysis: Export and quality control were handled in immunoSEQ Analyzer 3.0, while downstream analyses relied on R Bioconductor and Immunarch. Only productive rearrangements in the normalized downsampled data set were used to calculate repertoire metrics. In the normalized cohort, clonotypes with more than 5 templates were defined as pathologically expanded. The Inverse Simpson Index was used to measure repertoire diversity. To capture all clonotypes, CMV-specificity analyses were performed on the non-normalized data set. Not all clones reach the TCRdb copy of this immuneACCESS table, which keeps in-frame sequences only. Checked studies attribute under half of the gap to unresolved V genes and leave the rest unexplained. The V and J calls and the clone size are those of that table, but D and trimming were determined from the DNA. The sample table holds some 40,000 clones, of which 85% were seen once. 2.5% to 3% of the sample comes from the top ten.

Per the publication, the time point label means: recipient sample about 28 days before transplant, after cytoreduction. Recipient blood was collected about 28 days before transplant and at days 30, 100 and 180 after transplant. Nuclei Lysis Solution was used to extract genomic DNA from fresh or cryopreserved unfractionated peripheral blood mononuclear cells. Comment on this clone: The antigen this receptor binds is unknown. One base away there is no much larger clone; base qualities are not given.

The study at large found these results: Overlap with donor repertoires was found for only a small fraction of recipient repertoires, with over 97% found to appear de novo at the given depth. Broader TCR repertoire diversity after transplant was predicted by Inverse Simpson Index values from donors and from recipients before transplant. A decrease in recipient TCR diversity was observed after transplant, and a progressive increase in pathologically expanded clonotypes was seen from day 30 to day 180. The sample size was limited, and because cells were not sorted, the contributions of CD4 and CD8 repertoires could not be separated.

There are 13 amino acids in the CDR3, from cysteine to phenylalanine inclusive. Only the CDR3 portion is preserved as DNA: 39 bases, with reading frame beginning at the first base. The germline V gene (reference sequence) sets CDR1 to GTSNPN and CDR2 to SVGIG. V was cut back by 4 bases and J by 7 bases, leaving a gap of 14 bases between them. The starting material was peripheral blood mononuclear cells, obtained before stem cell transplant. This sequence originates from a man in his 60s with acute myeloid leukemia. Some clones in this sample may be carry-over from other donors' samples. The chain couples TRBV30 to TRBJ1-5, with TRBD1 perhaps the D gene, on 5 matching bases. The CDR3 protein is CAWTRSREQPQHF. The DNA reads TGTGCCTGGACCCGGAGCAGGGAACAGCCCCAGCATTTT.